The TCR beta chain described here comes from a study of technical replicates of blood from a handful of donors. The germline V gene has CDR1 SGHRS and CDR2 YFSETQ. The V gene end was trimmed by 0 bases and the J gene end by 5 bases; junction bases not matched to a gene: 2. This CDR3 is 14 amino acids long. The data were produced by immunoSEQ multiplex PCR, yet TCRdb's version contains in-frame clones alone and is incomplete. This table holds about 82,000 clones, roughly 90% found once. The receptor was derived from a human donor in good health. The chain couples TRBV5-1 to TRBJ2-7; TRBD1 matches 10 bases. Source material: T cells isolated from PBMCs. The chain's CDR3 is CASSLGGTGDEQYF. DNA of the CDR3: TGCGCCAGCAGCTTGGGAGGGACAGGGGACGAGCAGTACTTC.